This T cell receptor (beta chain) was obtained from a study of OX40 agonist ivuxolimab in advanced cancers. The CDR3 is 15 residues long. Trimming took off 3 bases at V and 1 base at J, with 12 bases between the two ends. Germline V gene sequence: CDR1 MNHNY, CDR2 SVGAGI (reference sequence). Measured with immunoSEQ multiplex PCR; TCRdb has only the in-frame clones, and not every one. This sample has tens of thousands of clones, with under 90% found just once. The sequenced sample was CD4+ or CD8+ T cells sorted from blood, obtained in a trial of the OX40 agonist ivuxolimab. The chain joins TRBV6-6 to TRBJ2-5, with D possibly being TRBD1 or TRBD2 (5 bases each). The TCR originated in an adult with an advanced solid tumor such as melanoma, head and neck, liver or kidney cancer. The CDR3 DNA is TGTGCCAGCAGTTATTCGGGGCTTACCCAAGAGACCCAGTACTTC. It encodes CASSYSGLTQETQYF.